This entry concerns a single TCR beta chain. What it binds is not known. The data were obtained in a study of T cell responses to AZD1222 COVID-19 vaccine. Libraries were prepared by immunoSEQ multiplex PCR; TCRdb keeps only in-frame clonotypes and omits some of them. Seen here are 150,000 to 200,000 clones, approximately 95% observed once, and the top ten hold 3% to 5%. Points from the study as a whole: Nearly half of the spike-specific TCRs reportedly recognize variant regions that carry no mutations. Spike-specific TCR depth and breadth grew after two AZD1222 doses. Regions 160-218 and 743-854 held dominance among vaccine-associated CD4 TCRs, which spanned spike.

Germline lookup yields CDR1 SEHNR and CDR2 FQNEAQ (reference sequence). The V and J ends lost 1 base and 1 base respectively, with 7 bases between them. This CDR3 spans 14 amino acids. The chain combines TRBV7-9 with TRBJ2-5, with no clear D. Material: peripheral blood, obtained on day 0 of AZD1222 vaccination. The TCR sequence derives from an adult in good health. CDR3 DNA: TGTGCCAGCAGCTTAGTCCCCACCCAAGAGACCCAGTACTTC. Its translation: CASSLVPTQETQYF.